This T cell receptor (beta chain) was captured in a study of T cell responses to AZD1222 COVID-19 vaccine. Turning to the study itself: Whether given at about 4 or about 12 weeks, second doses were pooled. Overall study results and limits: Epitopes outside B.1.351 and B.1.1.7 mutated regions reportedly drew nearly half of spike TCRs. Clonal diversity was possibly underestimated, and the donors were mostly white British, with more females. Without day 14 samples, only post-peak T cell repertoires were studied.

Data came from immunoSEQ multiplex PCR; TCRdb stores just in-frame clones and leaves some out. The table records tens of thousands of clones, 80% to 90% of them present only once. Notes on this clone: Antigen specificity is unknown.

Here the sequenced sample was peripheral blood, taken on day 0 of AZD1222 vaccination. The TCR comes from an adult in good health.

DNA for the CDR3: TGTGCCAGTAGGAAGAGTGGTACTGAAGCTTTCTTT. Translated, it gives CASRKSGTEAFF. The rearrangement links TRBV19 to TRBJ1-1, with D hard to call. Trimming shortened V by 6 bases and J by 5 bases, and 10 bases separated the two germline ends. CDR1 and CDR2 (germline): LNHDA, SQIVND (reference sequence). The CDR3 length is 12 residues.